Below, one T cell receptor (beta chain) is given with its context. The sample originates from a study of OX40 agonist ivuxolimab in advanced cancers. Germline V gene sequence: CDR1 LNHNV, CDR2 YYDKDF (reference sequence). This CDR3 contains 15 residues. Trimming left V 0 bases short and J 3 bases short, with 9 bases between. Clones were sequenced by immunoSEQ multiplex PCR, and TCRdb holds only the in-frame ones, with some missing. The table shows roughly 23,000 clones, with around 77% occurring only once. The rearrangement uses TRBV15 and TRBJ1-5; no firm D call. Material: CD4+ or CD8+ T cells sorted from blood, obtained in a trial of the OX40 agonist ivuxolimab. The receptor's source is an adult with an advanced solid tumor such as melanoma, head and neck, liver or kidney cancer. As DNA, the CDR3 is TGTGCCACCAGCAGAGATATGGGTATCAATCAGCCCCAGCATTTT. This encodes CATSRDMGINQPQHF.